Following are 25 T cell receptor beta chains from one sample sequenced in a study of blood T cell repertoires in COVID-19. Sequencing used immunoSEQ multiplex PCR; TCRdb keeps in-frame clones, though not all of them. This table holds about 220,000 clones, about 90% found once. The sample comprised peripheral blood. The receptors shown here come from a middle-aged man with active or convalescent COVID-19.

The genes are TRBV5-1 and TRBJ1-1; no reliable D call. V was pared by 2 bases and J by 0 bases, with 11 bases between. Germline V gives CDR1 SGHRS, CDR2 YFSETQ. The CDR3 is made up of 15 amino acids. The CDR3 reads CASSLRTGMNTEAFF. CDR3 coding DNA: TGCGCCAGCAGCTTAAGGACGGGGATGAACACTGAAGCTTTCTTT.

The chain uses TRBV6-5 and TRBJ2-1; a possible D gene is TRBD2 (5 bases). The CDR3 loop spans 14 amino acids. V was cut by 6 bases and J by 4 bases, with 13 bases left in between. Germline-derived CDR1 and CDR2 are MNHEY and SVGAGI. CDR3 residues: CASSLLGFYNEQFF. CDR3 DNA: TGTGCCAGCAGCCTACTAGGTTTTTACAATGAGCAGTTCTTC.

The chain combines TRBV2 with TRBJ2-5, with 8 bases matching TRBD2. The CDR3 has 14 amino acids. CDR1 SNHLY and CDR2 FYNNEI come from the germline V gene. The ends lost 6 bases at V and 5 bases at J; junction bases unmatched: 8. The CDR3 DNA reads TGTGCCAGCAGCCAAAACGGGGGGGAGGAGACCCAGTACTTC. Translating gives CASSQNGGEETQYF.

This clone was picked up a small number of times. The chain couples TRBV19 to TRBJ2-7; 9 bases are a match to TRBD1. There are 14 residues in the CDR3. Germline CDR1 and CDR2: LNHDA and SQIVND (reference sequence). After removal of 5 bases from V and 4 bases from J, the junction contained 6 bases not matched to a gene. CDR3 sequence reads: CASSPADRGYEQYF. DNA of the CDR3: TGTGCCAGTAGTCCCGCGGACAGGGGATACGAGCAGTACTTC.

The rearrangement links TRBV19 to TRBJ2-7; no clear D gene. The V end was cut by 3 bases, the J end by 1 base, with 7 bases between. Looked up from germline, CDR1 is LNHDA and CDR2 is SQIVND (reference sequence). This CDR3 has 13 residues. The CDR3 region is CASSIGSSYEQYF. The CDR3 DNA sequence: TGTGCCAGTAGTATCGGGTCTTCCTACGAGCAGTACTTC.

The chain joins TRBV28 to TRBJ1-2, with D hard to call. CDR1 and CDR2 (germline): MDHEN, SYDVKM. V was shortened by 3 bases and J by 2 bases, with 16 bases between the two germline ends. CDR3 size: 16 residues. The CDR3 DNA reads TGTGCCAGCAGTTTGAGGGCCTCCGGAACGAACTATGGCTACACCTTC. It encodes CASSLRASGTNYGYTF.

CDR3 nucleotide sequence: TGTGCCAGCAGTATTGCGACTAGCGGATACTCCTACAATGAGCAGTTCTTC. It is translated as CASSIATSGYSYNEQFF. The rearrangement uses TRBV28 and TRBJ2-1; 9 bases match TRBD2. J was trimmed by 0 bases and V by 5 bases; bases with no gene match: 8. There are 17 residues in the CDR3. From germline, CDR1 is MDHEN and CDR2 SYDVKM. Complete variable domain (other parts from reference TRBV28 and TRBJ2-1): DVKVTQSSRYLVKRTGEKVFLECVQDMDHENMFWYRQDPGLGLRLIYFSYDVKMKEKGDIPEGYSVSREKKERFSLILESASTNQTSMYLCASSIATSGYSYNEQFFGPGTRLTVL.

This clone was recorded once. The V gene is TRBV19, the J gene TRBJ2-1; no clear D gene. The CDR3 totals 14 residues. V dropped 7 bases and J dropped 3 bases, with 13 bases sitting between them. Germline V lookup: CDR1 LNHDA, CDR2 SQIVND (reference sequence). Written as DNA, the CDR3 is TGTGCCAGTACACCCTCGACGGGCTACAATGAGCAGTTCTTC. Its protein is CASTPSTGYNEQFF.

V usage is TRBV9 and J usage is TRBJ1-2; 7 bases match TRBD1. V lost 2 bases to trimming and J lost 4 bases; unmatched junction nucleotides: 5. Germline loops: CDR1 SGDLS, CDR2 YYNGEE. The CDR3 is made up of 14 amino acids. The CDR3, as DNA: TGTGCCAGCAGCGTTGGGGACAGCCTCTATGGCTACACCTTC. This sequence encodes CASSVGDSLYGYTF. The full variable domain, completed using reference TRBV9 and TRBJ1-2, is DSGVTQTPKHLITATGQRVTLRCSPRSGDLSVYWYQQSLDQGLQFLIQYYNGEERAKGNILERFSAQQFPDLHSELNLSSLELGDSALYFCASSVGDSLYGYTFGSGTRLTVV.

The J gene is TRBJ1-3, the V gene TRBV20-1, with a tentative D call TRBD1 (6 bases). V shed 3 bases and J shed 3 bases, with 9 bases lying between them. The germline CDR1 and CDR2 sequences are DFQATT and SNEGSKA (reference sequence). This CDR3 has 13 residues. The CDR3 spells CSASQGNGNTIYF. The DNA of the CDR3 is TGCAGTGCTAGTCAGGGGAATGGAAACACCATATATTTT.

The CDR3 DNA sequence: TGTGCCAGCAGCGCGGGGGGTGTGGATGAGCAGTTCTTC. Translated, it gives CASSAGGVDEQFF. The chain links TRBV9 to TRBJ2-1, with 7 nucleotides matching TRBD2. This CDR3 has 13 residues. Germline values: CDR1 SGDLS, CDR2 YYNGEE. The V and J ends lost 3 bases and 8 bases, in that order; junction bases with no gene match: 5. The full variable domain, completed using reference TRBV9 and TRBJ2-1, is DSGVTQTPKHLITATGQRVTLRCSPRSGDLSVYWYQQSLDQGLQFLIQYYNGEERAKGNILERFSAQQFPDLHSELNLSSLELGDSALYFCASSAGGVDEQFFGPGTRLTVL.

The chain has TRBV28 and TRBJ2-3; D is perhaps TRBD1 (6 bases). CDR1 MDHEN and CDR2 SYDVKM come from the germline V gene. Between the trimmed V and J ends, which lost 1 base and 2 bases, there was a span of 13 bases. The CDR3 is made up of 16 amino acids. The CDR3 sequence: CASSLFTGTSTDTQYF. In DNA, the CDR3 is TGTGCCAGCAGTTTATTCACAGGGACCTCCACAGATACGCAGTATTTT.

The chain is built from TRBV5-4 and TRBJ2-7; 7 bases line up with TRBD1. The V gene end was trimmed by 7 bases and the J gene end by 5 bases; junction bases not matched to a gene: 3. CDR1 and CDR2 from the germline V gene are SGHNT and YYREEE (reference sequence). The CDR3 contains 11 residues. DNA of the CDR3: TGTGCCAGCGAGGGGGCCGACGAGCAGTACTTC. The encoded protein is CASEGADEQYF.

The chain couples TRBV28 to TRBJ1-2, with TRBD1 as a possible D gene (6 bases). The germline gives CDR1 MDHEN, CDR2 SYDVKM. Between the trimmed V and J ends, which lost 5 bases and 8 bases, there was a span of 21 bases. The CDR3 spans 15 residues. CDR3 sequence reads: CASSIGSTGLRGYTF. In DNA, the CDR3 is TGTGCCAGCAGTATAGGTAGCACAGGGTTGCGGGGCTACACCTTC.

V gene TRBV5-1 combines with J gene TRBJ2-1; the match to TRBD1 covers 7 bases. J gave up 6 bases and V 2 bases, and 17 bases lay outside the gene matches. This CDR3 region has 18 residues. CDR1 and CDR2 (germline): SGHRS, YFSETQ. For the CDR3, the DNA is TGCGCCAGCAGCTTTTTCGCACTTGACAGGGAACGGGCCAATGAGCAGTTCTTC. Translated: CASSFFALDRERANEQFF.

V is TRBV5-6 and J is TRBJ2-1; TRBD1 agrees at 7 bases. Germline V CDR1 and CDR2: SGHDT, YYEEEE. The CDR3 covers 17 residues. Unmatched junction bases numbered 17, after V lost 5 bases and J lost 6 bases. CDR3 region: CASSQTFSTGLFNEQFF. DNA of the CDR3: TGTGCCAGCAGTCAGACCTTTTCGACAGGGCTGTTCAATGAGCAGTTCTTC.

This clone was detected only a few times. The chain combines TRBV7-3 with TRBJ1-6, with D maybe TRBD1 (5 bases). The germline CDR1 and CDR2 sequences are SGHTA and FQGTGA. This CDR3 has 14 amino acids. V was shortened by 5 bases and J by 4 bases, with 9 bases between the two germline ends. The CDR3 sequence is CASSRDRYNSPLHF. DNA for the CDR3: TGTGCCAGCAGCCGTGACAGATATAATTCACCCCTCCACTTT.

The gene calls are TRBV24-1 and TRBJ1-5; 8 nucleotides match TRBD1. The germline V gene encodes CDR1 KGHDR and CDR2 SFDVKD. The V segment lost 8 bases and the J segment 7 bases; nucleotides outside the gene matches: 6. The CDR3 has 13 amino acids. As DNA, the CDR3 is TGTGCCACCACTCAGGGGGCCGGGCAGCCCCAGCATTTT. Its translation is CATTQGAGQPQHF.

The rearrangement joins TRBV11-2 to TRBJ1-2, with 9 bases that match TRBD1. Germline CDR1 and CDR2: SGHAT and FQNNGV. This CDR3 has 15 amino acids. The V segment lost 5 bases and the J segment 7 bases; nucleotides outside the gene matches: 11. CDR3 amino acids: CASSPPGQGGGGYTF. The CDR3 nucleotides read TGTGCCAGCAGCCCTCCGGGACAGGGCGGGGGTGGCTACACCTTC.

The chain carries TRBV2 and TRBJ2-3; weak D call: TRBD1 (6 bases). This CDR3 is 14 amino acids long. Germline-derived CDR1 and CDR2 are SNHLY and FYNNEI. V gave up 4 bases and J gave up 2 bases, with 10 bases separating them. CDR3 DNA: TGTGCCAGCAGTGGCCAGGGGTTCACAGATACGCAGTATTTT. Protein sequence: CASSGQGFTDTQYF.

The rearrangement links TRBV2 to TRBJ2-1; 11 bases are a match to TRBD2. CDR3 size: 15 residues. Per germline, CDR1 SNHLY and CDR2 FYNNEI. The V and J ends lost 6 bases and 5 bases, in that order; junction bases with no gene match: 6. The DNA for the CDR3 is TGTGCCAGCAGATTCGGGACTAGCGGTAACAATGAGCAGTTCTTC. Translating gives CASRFGTSGNNEQFF.

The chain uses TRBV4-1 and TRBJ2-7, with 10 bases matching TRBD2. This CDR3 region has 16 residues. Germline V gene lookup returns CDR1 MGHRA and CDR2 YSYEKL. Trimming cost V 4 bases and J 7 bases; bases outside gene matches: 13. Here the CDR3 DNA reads TGCGCCAGCAGCCTCCCAGGGGCTAGCGGGAGAGGGGAGCAGTACTTC. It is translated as CASSLPGASGRGEQYF.

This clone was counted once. In nucleotides, the CDR3 is TGTGCCAGCAGTTTTTCGGGGGAGACCCAGTACTTC. Translated: CASSFSGETQYF. The V gene is TRBV12-3 or TRBV12-4, the J gene TRBJ2-5; D is possibly TRBD2 (5 bases). The CDR3 spans 12 residues. Deletions cut 3 bases from V and 5 bases from J, with 7 bases between.

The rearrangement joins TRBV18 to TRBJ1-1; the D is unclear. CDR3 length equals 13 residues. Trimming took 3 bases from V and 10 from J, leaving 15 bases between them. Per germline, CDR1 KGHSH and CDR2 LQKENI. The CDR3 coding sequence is TGTGCCAGCTCACCGGACGCCTCGGGAGGAGCTTTCTTT. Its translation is CASSPDASGGAFF.

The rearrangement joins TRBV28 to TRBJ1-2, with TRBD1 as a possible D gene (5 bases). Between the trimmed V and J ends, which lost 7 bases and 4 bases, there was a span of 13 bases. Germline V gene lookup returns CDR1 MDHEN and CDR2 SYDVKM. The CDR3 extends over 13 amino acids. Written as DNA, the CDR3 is TGTGCCAGCACGGGAGGGGTTCCCTATGGCTACACCTTC. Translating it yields CASTGGVPYGYTF.